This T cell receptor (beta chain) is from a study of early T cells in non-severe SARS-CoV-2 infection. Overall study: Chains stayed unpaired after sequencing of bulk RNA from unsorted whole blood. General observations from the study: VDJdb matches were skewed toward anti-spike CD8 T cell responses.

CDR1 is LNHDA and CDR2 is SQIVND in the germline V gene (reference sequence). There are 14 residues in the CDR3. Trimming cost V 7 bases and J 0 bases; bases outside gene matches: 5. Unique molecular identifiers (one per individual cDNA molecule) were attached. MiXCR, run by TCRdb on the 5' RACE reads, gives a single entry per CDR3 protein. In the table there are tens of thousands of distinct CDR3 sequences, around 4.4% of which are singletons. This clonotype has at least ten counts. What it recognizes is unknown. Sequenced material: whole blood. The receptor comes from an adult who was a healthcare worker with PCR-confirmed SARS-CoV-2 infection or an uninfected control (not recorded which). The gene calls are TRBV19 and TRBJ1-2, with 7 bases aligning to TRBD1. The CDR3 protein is CASNPGTANYGYTF. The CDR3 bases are TGTGCCAGTAACCCAGGGACAGCTAACTATGGCTACACCTTC.